Given below is one T cell receptor (beta chain) in context. The record originates from a study of blood T cell repertoires in COVID-19. Assay used: immunoSEQ multiplex PCR; TCRdb lists only in-frame clones, some missing. The sample shows tens of thousands of clones, 88% of them seen only once. J lost 2 bases, V lost 3 bases, and 5 bases had no gene match. This CDR3 is 16 amino acids long. Per the germline V gene, CDR1 is SGHVS and CDR2 is FQNEAQ. This receptor was identified in a woman in her 70s with active COVID-19. V and J are TRBV7-8 and TRBJ2-1; 9 bases are a match to TRBD2. The sequenced sample consisted of peripheral blood. CDR3 residues: CASSFLAGDTYNEQFF. The CDR3 DNA reads as TGTGCCAGCAGCTTCTTAGCGGGGGACACCTACAATGAGCAGTTCTTC.